This T cell receptor (beta chain) was identified during a study of blood T cell repertoires in COVID-19 (dated by TCRdb to 2020 to 2021). Context from the whole study: The collaborator samples originated in the United States, Italy and Spain and spanned the acute and convalescent phases of COVID-19. Where available, HLA class I and class II types were obtained from metadata supplied by the sample provider rather than from assay-based typing. The repertoires were made available in a free public database intended to serve as a resource for research on the immune response to SARS-CoV-2. The samples were drawn from two sources: the first 160 participants of the ongoing ImmuneRACE study, and approximately 1,300 subjects contributed by 6 global collaborators. A de-identified subject ID, COVID-19 status, age in years and sex were almost always included in the sample metadata. Subjects who had been exposed to COVID-19, were actively infected with it, or had recovered from it provided the deeply sampled blood TCRbeta repertoires that made up the dataset. The prospective study material was composed of cDNA or gDNA derived from T cells, B-cell-depleted T cells, or PBMCs.

V is trimmed back by 3 bases and J by 8 bases, and the junction contains 10 bases that no gene match accounts for. Based on the germline V gene, the CDR1 and CDR2 sequences are MDHEN and SYDVKM. The CDR3 starts with the cysteine, ends with the phenylalanine, and has 15 residues. This entry keeps only the CDR3 DNA: 45 bases, framed from base 1. Overall study results and their limits: How much clinical and demographic metadata was included differed by source and by participant, and the metadata was provided uncurated.

TCRbeta CDR3 regions were amplified from genomic DNA using the immunoSEQ Assay, a bias-controlled multiplex PCR. As for the original processing: Within the assay, amplification of reference gene primers was used to estimate how many nucleated cells each sample contained. To quantify the absolute abundance of each unique TCRbeta CDR3 rearrangement, sequence reads were collapsed and filtered. For each sample, productive Simpson clonality was calculated as the square root of Simpson's diversity index across productive rearrangements. TCRdb stores this immuneACCESS table with in-frame sequences only. Part of the clones is absent; in the studies checked, under half of the shortfall reflects unresolved V genes, and no reason is known for the rest. The V and J calls and clone size are taken from that table; D and trimming were inferred from the DNA. The sample records some 250,000 clones, roughly 79% of which are singletons. The ten largest make up 7.5% to 8% of the sample.

One collaborating source in Seattle enrolled patients while the patients were actively infected and followed the patients over time throughout the course of disease. Whole blood was collected in K2EDTA tubes by collaborating institutions according to the institutions' own protocols. For TCRbeta analysis, collaborators shipped samples as frozen whole blood, isolated PBMCs, or DNA extracted from either of those sample types. Turning to this clone: Its cognate antigen has yet to be identified. There are no base qualities to consult, and no much larger clone falls within one base.

The receptor comes from a woman older than 75 with COVID-19, enrolled during active disease. Sequenced: peripheral blood. The chain links TRBV28 with TRBJ1-1, with TRBD1 matching 9 junction bases. The CDR3 is CASSFPTPGQGEAFF. The DNA reads as follows: TGTGCCAGCAGTTTCCCTACACCAGGACAGGGGGAAGCTTTCTTT.